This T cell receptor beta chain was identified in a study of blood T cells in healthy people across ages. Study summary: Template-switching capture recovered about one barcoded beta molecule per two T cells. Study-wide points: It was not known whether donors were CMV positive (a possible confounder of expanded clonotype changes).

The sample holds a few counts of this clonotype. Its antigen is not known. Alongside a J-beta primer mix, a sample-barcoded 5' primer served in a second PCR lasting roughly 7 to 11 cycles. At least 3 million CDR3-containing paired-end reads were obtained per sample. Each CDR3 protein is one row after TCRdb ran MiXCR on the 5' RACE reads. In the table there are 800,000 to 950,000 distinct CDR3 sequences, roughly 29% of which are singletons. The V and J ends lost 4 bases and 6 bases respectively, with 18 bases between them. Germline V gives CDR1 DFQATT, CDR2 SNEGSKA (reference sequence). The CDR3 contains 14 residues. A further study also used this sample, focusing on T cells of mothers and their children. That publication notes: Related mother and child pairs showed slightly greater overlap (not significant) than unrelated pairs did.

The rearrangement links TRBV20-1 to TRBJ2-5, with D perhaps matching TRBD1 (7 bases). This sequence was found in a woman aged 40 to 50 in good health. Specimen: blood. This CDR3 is CSAIPLQGGQTQYF. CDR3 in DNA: TGCAGTGCTATCCCCCTCCAGGGGGGACAGACCCAGTACTTC.